This T cell receptor beta chain stems from a study of T cells in Graves' hyperthyroidism and ophthalmopathy (dated by TCRdb to about 2019). Study-wide context: Peripheral blood samples were taken at initial diagnosis, before any treatment was given. Whether ophthalmopathy could be predicted prospectively was tested in an independent validation cohort made up of approximately 19 hyperthyroidism patients plus 17 patients who later progressed to ophthalmopathy. After blood sampling, hyperthyroidism patients were treated with methimazole at a starting dose of 30 mg daily, and ophthalmopathy patients were treated with high-dose intravenous methylprednisolone. To identify distinguishing TCR V-J signatures, a discovery cohort of 100 patients was used, comprising 43 with Graves' ophthalmopathy and 55 to 65 with stable Graves' hyperthyroidism. The study also compared thyroid tissue and blood T-cell repertoires from roughly six Graves' hyperthyroidism patients. The paper describes TCR Vbeta CDR3 sequencing of around 140 peripheral blood samples, made up of approximately 40 ophthalmopathy patients, some 80 hyperthyroidism patients and 17 progressor patients. The roughly 99 discovery patients were divided at random into training and test sets in a 7:3 ratio.

Overall results and qualifications from the work: A 13 V-J signature model separated ophthalmopathy from stable hyperthyroidism, with around 90% sensitivity and roughly 82% specificity in cross-validation and 80%/75% in testing. During validation, the model predicted progression to ophthalmopathy a median of roughly 7.1 months ahead of onset, with around 71% sensitivity and about 72% specificity. Most expanded thyroid clonotypes (frequency above 0.001) were also detected in blood, suggesting blood repertoires may reflect thyroid immune responses. Sample size was not statistically predetermined, and blinding of investigators to group allocation was not performed.

Amplification of TCR beta CDR3 regions was carried out from RNA transcripts. The TCR CDR3 was subjected to a first round of RT-PCR using the HTBI primer set and the Qiagen OneStep RT-PCR kit. The libraries were constructed in a second round of multiplex PCR and then size-selected and purified. Sequencing of the libraries was done on an Illumina HiSeq2000 using paired-end 100 bp reads. As for how the authors treated the data: SOAPnuke was used to process the raw data, throwing out any read that contained adapters or uncalled bases, had a mean Phred below 15, or lacked an exact constant-primer or identifier match. High-quality paired reads were merged with COPE v1.2.5, and unique nucleotide sequences were defined as clonotypes. MiTCR v1.1 was used to align the clonotypes against IMGT TRBV, TRBD and TRBJ reference segments. Analysis was restricted to V-J combinations with a frequency above 0.0001, which covered roughly 99% of repertoires. A TCS score was defined as the ratio of F50 (clonal expansion) to E x V (chaos), with BLOSUM62-based TCRdist applied between CDR3 peptides within each V-J. Welch's t-statistics and random forest reduced roughly 500 V-J features to 13, which were used in a naive Bayes classifier (R e1071). TCRdb trimmed public reads at Q25 via fastp, called clones via MiXCR and kept in-frame beta chains. Here each entry gathers all rows of one CDR3 protein and keeps the most common genes and DNA. The V and J calls shown here were made by TCRdb, not taken from the authors' results. Within this sample are 450,000 to 600,000 distinct CDR3 sequences, with 20% of them counted one time only. Of the sample, 45% to 50% is held by the ten largest clones.

Including cysteine and phenylalanine, the CDR3 has 16 amino acids. Only CDR3 DNA remains: 48 bases, in frame from the first base. The germline V gene (reference sequence) gives CDR1 as LGHDT and CDR2 as YNNKEL. V is reduced by 1 base and J by 3 bases, leaving a spacing of 12 bases between them. This clonotype was seen ten or more times. Which antigen it targets is not known. No much larger clone is present one base from it, and per-base qualities are unavailable. Ophthalmopathy patients had moderately to severely active disease, with a Clinical Activity Score of 3 or more, a NOSPECS grade of 4 or more, and a disease duration of less than 3 months. Any patient with an uncontrolled infection, another autoimmune disease, pregnancy or lactation was excluded. Diagnoses were based on clinical symptoms, serum thyroxine and TRAb, thyroid ultrasound and orbital computed tomography. Ficoll-Paque density gradient centrifugation was used to isolate PBMCs from under 11 ml of fresh peripheral blood. Trizol reagent was used to extract total RNA, and RNA quality was then checked on an Agilent 2100 Bioanalyzer.

The sequence links TRBV3-1 to TRBJ2-2; the D gene is perhaps TRBD1 or TRBD2, as each covers 6 bases. Material for sequencing was blood. This sequence originates from a man in his forties with Graves' ophthalmopathy. The nucleotides are TGTGCCAGCAGCCAAGTCACGGGGGCTGACACCGGGGAGCTGTTTTTT. Its product reads: CASSQVTGADTGELFF. Extended through the reference TRBV3-1 and TRBJ2-2 proteins, this CDR3 yields the full variable domain: DTAVSQTPKYLVTQMGNDKSIKCEQNLGHDTMYWYKQDSKKFLKIMFSYNNKELIINETVPNRFSPKSPDKAHLNLHINSLELGDSAVYFCASSQVTGADTGELFFGEGSRLTVL.